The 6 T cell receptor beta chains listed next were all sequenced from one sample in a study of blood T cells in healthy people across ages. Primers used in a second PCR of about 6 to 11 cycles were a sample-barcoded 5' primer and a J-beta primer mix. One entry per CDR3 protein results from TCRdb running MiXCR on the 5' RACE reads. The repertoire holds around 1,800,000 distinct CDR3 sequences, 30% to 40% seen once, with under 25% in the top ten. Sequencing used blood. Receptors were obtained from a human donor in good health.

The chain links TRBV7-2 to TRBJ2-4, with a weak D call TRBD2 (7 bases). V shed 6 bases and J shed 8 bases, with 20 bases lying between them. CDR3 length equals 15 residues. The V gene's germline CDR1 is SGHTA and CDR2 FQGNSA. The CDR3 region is CASSGRRGGGDIQYF. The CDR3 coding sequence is TGTGCCAGCAGTGGTAGGAGGGGGGGAGGGGACATTCAGTACTTC.

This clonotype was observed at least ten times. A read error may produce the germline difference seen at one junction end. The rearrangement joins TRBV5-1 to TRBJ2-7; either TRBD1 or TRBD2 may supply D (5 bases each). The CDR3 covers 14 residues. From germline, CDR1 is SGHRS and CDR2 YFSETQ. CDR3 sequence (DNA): TGTGCCAGCAGCTCGGGACCGAACTCCTACGAGCAGTACTTC. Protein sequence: CASSSGPNSYEQYF.

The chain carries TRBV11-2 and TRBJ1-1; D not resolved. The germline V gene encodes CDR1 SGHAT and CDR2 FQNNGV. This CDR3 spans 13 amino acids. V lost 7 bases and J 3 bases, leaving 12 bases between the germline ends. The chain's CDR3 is CASKSLRDTEAFF. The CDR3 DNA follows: TGTGCCAGCAAGAGCTTGCGGGACACTGAAGCTTTCTTT.

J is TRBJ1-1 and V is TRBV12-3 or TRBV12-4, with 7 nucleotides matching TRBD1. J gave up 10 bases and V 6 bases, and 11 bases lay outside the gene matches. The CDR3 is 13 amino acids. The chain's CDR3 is CASRASQGVAAFF. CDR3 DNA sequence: TGTGCCAGCAGAGCCTCCCAGGGGGTGGCAGCTTTCTTT.

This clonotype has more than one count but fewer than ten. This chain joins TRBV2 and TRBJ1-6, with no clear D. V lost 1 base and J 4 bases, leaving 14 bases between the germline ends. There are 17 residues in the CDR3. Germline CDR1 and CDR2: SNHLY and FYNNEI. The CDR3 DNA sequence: TGTGCCAGCAGTGAAGACCCTAGGAGGCAGTATAATTCACCCCTCCACTTT. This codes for CASSEDPRRQYNSPLHF.

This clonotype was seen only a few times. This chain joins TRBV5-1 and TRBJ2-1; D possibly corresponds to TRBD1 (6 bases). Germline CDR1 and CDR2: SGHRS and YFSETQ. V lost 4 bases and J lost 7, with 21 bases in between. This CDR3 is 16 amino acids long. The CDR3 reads CASSSAQGILGNEQFF. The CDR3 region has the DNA TGCGCCAGCAGCAGTGCCCAGGGGATTTTGGGTAATGAGCAGTTCTTC.